The 16 T cell receptor beta chains given below trace back to one sample, sequenced in a study of tumor and adjacent non-tumor tissue in lung cancer. No cell sorting was done before RNA was extracted from the tissue. More than 3 cm separated this lung sample from the edge of the tumor. TCRbeta libraries were built with three rounds of nested PCR, modified from ARM-PCR. TCRdb fed the multiplex PCR reads into MiXCR, producing one record per CDR3 protein. Here the sample spans roughly 75,000 distinct CDR3 sequences, 80% to 90% being singletons. Material: distant non-tumor lung tissue. The receptors stem from a man in his 60s with non-small cell lung cancer.

Note on this clonotype: One junction end does not reproduce the germline sequence, and a read error may be involved. This sequence joins TRBV20-1 and TRBJ2-3; D may be TRBD2 (7 bases). The CDR3 loop spans 14 amino acids. The germline V gene encodes CDR1 DFQATT and CDR2 SNEGSKA (reference sequence). CDR3 in amino acids: CTASDIRGADRQYF. The CDR3 DNA reads as TGCACTGCCTCGGACATCCGGGGGGCAGATAGGCAGTATTTT.

This clonotype has only a few counts. One junction end disagrees with the germline gene, perhaps due to a read error. The CDR3 region has the DNA TGTGTCAGCAGCTTGGGAGCCGGGACAGGGACTTCAGCTGGGCAGTTCTTC. It yields the protein CVSSLGAGTGTSAGQFF. The chain combines TRBV5-4 with TRBJ2-1, with TRBD1 matching over 9 bases. The CDR3 extends over 17 amino acids. Germline values: CDR1 SGHNT, CDR2 YYREEE (reference sequence).

On this clonotype: Just one base apart from a much larger clone, this may be a read error. V gene TRBV12-3 or TRBV12-4 combines with J gene TRBJ1-3; perhaps TRBD1 as D (5 bases). The CDR3 is 16 residues long. CDR3 bases: TGTGCCAGCAGTTTAGACCCCTGGGGCTCTGGAAGCACCATATATTTT. Protein: CASSLDPWGSGSTIYF.

On this clonotype itself: The junction and the germline gene differ at one end; a read error may be behind it. This chain connects TRBV5-1 to TRBJ2-3; D is perhaps TRBD1 (6 bases). The CDR3 length is 15 residues. The germline V gene has CDR1 SGHRS and CDR2 YFSETQ. CDR3 loop: CTSSLDSPSADTQYF. CDR3 sequence (DNA): TGCACCAGCAGCTTGGACAGTCCGAGCGCAGATACGCAATATTTT.

Of note for this clonotype: This may stem from a read error, because a much larger clone lies one nucleotide away. The chain combines TRBV5-4 with TRBJ1-1, with D possibly TRBD1 on 5 matching bases. The V end was cut by 6 bases, the J end by 6 bases, with 18 bases between. CDR1 SGHNT and CDR2 YYREEE come from the germline V gene (reference sequence). This CDR3 has 14 residues. In nucleotides, the CDR3 is TGTGCCAGCAAAGTGGGGGGAGGCTCTTCTGAAGCTTTCTTT. Its translation: CASKVGGGSSEAFF.

CDR3 loop: CASSLDRLAGVANEQYF. The CDR3 coding sequence is TGTGCCAGCAGCTTAGATCGACTAGCTGGAGTAGCTAATGAACAGTACTTC. The V and J genes are TRBV11-3 and TRBJ2-1, with TRBD2 identical over 7 bases. The end of the DNA is better explained by TRBJ2-7, so the J call may be wrong. The CDR3 covers 17 residues. Germline CDR1 and CDR2: SGHNT and YENEEA.

This clonotype was observed a few times. A much larger clone differs by one base, so this may be a read error. This chain links TRBV6-2 or TRBV6-3 with TRBJ2-1; D uncertain. The CDR3 spans 12 residues. The germline V gene has CDR1 MNHEY and CDR2 SVGEGT. The CDR3 loop is CASSLLGNEQLF. CDR3 DNA: TGTGCCAGCAGTCTCCTAGGTAATGAGCAGCTCTTC.

Note on this clonotype: At one end the junction does not follow the germline gene, possibly because of a read error. CDR3 DNA: TGTACCAGCAGTTTCGATGGGGAGCTGTTTTTT. Its translation is CTSSFDGELFF. The rearrangement links TRBV12-3 or TRBV12-4 to TRBJ2-2; D gene unclear. The CDR3 covers 11 residues.

Comments on this clonotype: An end of the junction differs from the germline gene, which may be a read error. This rearrangement joins TRBV4-3 to TRBJ2-7; the match to TRBD1 covers 7 bases. Per germline, CDR1 LGHNA and CDR2 YSLEER. This CDR3 comprises 14 residues. The chain's CDR3 is CVSSQRYRGDEQYF. In nucleotides, the CDR3 is TGCGTCAGCAGTCAACGGTACAGGGGAGACGAGCAGTACTTC.

Points on this clonotype: The junction does not match germline at one end; this may be a read error. The gene calls are TRBV11-3 and TRBJ1-1; D is ambiguous. Germline lookup yields CDR1 SGHNT and CDR2 YENEEA. The CDR3 runs to 14 residues. The CDR3 DNA sequence: TGTGCAAGCAACTCGCACGGACGGCAGACTGAAGCATTCTTT. Encoded protein: CASNSHGRQTEAFF.

A word on this clonotype: Germline and junction disagree at one end, which may indicate a read error. This chain connects TRBV11-2 to TRBJ1-3, with D perhaps TRBD1 (6 bases). This CDR3 contains 15 residues. The germline V gene encodes CDR1 SGHAT and CDR2 FQNNGV. The CDR3, as DNA: TGTGCCAGTAGCTTAGGGGGTTGCCCCGGAAACACCATATATTTT. Translation: CASSLGGCPGNTIYF.

Note on this clonotype: The CDR3 end shows no conserved phenylalanine or tryptophan, and so a read error is likely. The DNA is omitted, as the CDR3 cannot be located on it reliably, and the CDR3 follows TCRdb's listing. The chain is built from TRBV28 and TRBJ2-5. The length of the CDR3 is 12 amino acids, counting both ends. Germline loops: CDR1 MDHEN, CDR2 SYDVKM. CDR3: CASSWSQETHYL.

Points on this clonotype: One end of the junction varies from germline; a read error may be responsible. V usage is TRBV5-1 and J usage is TRBJ1-6; D remains unclear. Germline values: CDR1 SGHRS, CDR2 YFSETQ. The CDR3 runs 14 residues. In nucleotides, the CDR3 is TGCGCCAGCAGCTTGGGACGGGGAAATTCACCCCTCCAGTTT. Translation gives CASSLGRGNSPLQF.

As for this clonotype: An end of the junction does not agree with germline; a read error may underlie this. This rearrangement joins TRBV6-5 to TRBJ2-6; 10 positions agree with TRBD2. Germline V gene data show CDR1 as MNHEY and CDR2 as SVGAGI. The CDR3 spans 17 residues. CDR3 coding DNA: TGTGCCAGCAGCCTAGCGGGAGCCAGCTCTTGGGCCAACCTCCTAACTTTC. Encoded protein: CASSLAGASSWANLLTF.

With regard to this clonotype: The CDR3 does not end in the conserved phenylalanine or tryptophan, so this is likely a read error. The chain recombines TRBV12-5 with TRBJ2-3; 7 positions match TRBD1. Germline V gene lookup returns CDR1 LGHNT and CDR2 FRNRAP. This CDR3 has 15 residues. This CDR3 reads CACGLRQGVTDTQYL. The DNA of the CDR3 is TGTGCTTGTGGTTTGCGCCAGGGGGTTACAGATACGCAGTATCTT.

The chain employs TRBV11-2 and TRBJ2-5; weak D call: TRBD1 (5 bases). Germline CDR1 is SGHAT and CDR2 is FQNNGV. Trimming left V 4 bases short and J 4 bases short, with 13 bases between. The CDR3 is made up of 14 amino acids. DNA for the CDR3: TGTGCCAGCAGCTCTGGACAAGTCAGAGAGACCCAGTACTTC. Protein sequence: CASSSGQVRETQYF.